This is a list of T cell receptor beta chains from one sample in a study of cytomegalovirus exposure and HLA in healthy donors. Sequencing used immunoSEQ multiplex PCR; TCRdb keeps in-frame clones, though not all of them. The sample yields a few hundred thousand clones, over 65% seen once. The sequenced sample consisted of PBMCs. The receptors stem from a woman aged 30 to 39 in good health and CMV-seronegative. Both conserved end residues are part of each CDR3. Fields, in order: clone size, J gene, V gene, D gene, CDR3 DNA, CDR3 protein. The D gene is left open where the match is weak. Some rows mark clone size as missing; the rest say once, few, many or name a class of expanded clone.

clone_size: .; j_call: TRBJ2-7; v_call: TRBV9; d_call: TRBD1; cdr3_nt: TGTGCCAGCAGCTCGGGACAGGCCAACGAGCAGTACTTC; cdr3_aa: CASSSGQANEQYF
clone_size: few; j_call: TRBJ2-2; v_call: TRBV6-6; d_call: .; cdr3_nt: TGTGCCAGCAGTTACTGGCGGGGGAACACCGGGGAGCTGTTTTTT; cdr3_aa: CASSYWRGNTGELFF
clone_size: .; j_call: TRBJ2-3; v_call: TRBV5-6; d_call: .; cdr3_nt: TGTGCCAGCAGCGCTCCTGGACAGACTAGCACAGATACGCAGTATTTT; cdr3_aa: CASSAPGQTSTDTQYF
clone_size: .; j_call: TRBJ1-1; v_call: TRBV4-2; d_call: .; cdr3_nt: TGTGCCAGCAGCCAAGCAGTTGGGAACACTGAAGCTTTCTTT; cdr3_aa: CASSQAVGNTEAFF
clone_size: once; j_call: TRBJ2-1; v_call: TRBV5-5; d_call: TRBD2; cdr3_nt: TGTGCCAGCAGCTTGGCGCTAGCGGGAGGGGGACGCTTTGAGCAGTTCTTC; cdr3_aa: CASSLALAGGGRFEQFF
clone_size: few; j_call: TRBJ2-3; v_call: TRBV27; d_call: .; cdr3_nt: TGTGCCAGCAGTCCGTTGCCCACAGGGACAGATACGCAGTATTTT; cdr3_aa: CASSPLPTGTDTQYF
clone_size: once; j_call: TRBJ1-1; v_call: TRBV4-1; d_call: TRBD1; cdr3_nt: TGCGCCAGCAGCCAATGGACAGGGGGCACTGAAGCTTTCTTT; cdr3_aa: CASSQWTGGTEAFF
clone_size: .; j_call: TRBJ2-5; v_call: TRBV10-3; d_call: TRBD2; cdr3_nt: TGTGCCATCAGACCCGGGGGCGGGGGGGCCCAAGAGACCCAGTACTTC; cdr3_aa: CAIRPGGGGAQETQYF
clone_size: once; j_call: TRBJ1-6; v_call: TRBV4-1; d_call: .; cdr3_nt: TGCGCCAGCAGCCAAGTAATGGCAGGGGCCGATTCACCCCTCCACTTT; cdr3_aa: CASSQVMAGADSPLHF
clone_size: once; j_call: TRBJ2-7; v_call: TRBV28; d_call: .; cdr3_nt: TGTGCCAGCAGTTTAGGAGGGTTTGGGTACGAGCAGTACTTC; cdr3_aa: CASSLGGFGYEQYF
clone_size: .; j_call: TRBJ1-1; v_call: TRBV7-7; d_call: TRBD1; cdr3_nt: TGTGCTAGCAGCCAGGACAGGGGCACTGAAGCTTTCTTT; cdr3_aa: CASSQDRGTEAFF
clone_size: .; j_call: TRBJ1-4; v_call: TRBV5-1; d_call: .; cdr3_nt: TGCGCCAGCAGCATACTCCCGACGGGTGAAAAACTGTTTTTT; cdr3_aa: CASSILPTGEKLFF
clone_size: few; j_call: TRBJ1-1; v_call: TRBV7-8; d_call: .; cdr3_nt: TGTGCCAGCAGCTTAACTTATTCGGGGTTCGTCACTGAAGCTTTCTTT; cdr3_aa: CASSLTYSGFVTEAFF
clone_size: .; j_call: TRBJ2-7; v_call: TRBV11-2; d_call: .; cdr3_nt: TGTGCCAGCAGCTTAGTACCGGCCTACGAGCAGTACTTC; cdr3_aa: CASSLVPAYEQYF
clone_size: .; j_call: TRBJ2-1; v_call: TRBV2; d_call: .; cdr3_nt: TGTGCCAGCAGGGGGACAAAGGGGGACAATGAGCAGTTCTTC; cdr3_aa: CASRGTKGDNEQFF
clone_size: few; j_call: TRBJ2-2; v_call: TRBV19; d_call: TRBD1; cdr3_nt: TGTGCCAGTAGTATAGCGGAGACAGGGAGAACCGGGGAGCTGTTTTTT; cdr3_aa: CASSIAETGRTGELFF
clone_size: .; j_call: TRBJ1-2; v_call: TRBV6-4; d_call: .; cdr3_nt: TGTGCCAGCAGTCTCCCCATAGAGGCAGGGGAGGGTAACTATGGCTACACCTTC; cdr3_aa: CASSLPIEAGEGNYGYTF
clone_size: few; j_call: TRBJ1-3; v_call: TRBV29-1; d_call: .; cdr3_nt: TGCAGCGTTGACAGGGCTAACACCATATATTTT; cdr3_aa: CSVDRANTIYF
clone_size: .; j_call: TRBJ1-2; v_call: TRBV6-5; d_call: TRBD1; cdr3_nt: TGTGCCAGCAAGATACACCGGGACAGGAATGGCTACCCCTTC; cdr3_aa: CASKIHRDRNGYPF
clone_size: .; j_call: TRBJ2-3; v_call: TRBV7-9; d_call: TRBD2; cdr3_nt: TGTGCCTCCTCGTTACTAGCGGCATCCACAGATACGCAGTATTTT; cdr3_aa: CASSLLAASTDTQYF
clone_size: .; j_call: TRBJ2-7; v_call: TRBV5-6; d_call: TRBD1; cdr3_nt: TGTGCCAGCAGCTTAATGTTCAGGGGGCAATCCTACGAGCAGTACTTC; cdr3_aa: CASSLMFRGQSYEQYF
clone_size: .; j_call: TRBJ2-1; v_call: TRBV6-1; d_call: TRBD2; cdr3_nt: TGTGCCAGCAGTGCTACCGGGACTAGAGCATACAATGAGCAGTTCTTC; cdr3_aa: CASSATGTRAYNEQFF
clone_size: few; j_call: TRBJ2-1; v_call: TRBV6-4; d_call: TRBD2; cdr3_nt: TGTGCCAGCAGTGAACTAGCGGGAGCCTACAATGAGCAGTTCTTC; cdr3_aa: CASSELAGAYNEQFF
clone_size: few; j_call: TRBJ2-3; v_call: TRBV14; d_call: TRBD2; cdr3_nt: TGTGCCAGCAGCCAAGGTGCTAGCGGGAGGATAGATACGCAGTATTTT; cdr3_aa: CASSQGASGRIDTQYF
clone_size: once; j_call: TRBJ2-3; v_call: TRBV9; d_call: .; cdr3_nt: TGTGCCAGCAGCGTAGATGCGGATACGCAGTATTTT; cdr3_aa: CASSVDADTQYF
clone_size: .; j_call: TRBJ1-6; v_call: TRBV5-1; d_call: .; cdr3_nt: TGCGCCAGCAGCTTGGGACAGGATAATTCACCCCTCCACTTT; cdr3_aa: CASSLGQDNSPLHF
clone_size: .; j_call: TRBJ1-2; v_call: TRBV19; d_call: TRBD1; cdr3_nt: TGTGCCAGTAGTATAGTCGGACAGGAAGTTCTCCCCTTC; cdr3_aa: CASSIVGQEVLPF
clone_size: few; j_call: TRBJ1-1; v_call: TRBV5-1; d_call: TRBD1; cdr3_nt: TGCGCCAGCAGCCTGACACGGGACAGGGGAGGCACTGAAGCTTTCTTT; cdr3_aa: CASSLTRDRGGTEAFF
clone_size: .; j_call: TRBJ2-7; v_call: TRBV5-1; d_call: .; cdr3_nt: TGCGCCAGCAGCTTTACAACAGGGAGACACTACGAGCAGTACTTC; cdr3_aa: CASSFTTGRHYEQYF
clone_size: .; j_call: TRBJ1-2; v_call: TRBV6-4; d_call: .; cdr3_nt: TGTGCCACAGAAAGGGGCCTCCACGGTGGCTACACCTTC; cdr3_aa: CATERGLHGGYTF
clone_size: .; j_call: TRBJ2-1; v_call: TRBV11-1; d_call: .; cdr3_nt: TGTGCCAGCAGCTTGTACGCCGGGACTGTCTACAATGAGCAGTTCTTC; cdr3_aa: CASSLYAGTVYNEQFF
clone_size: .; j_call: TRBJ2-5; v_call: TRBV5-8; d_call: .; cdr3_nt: TGTGCCAGCAGCTCCGATACTTTTAACAGGGACCTCCAAGAGACCCAGTACTTC; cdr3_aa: CASSSDTFNRDLQETQYF
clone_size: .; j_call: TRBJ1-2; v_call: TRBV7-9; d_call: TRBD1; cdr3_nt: TGTGCCAGCAGCTACGGGACAGGCTACTATGGCTACACCTTC; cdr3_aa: CASSYGTGYYGYTF
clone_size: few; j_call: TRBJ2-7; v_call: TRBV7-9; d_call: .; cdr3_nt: TGTGCCAGCAGCCCCGGGATCAACGAGCAGTACTTC; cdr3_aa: CASSPGINEQYF